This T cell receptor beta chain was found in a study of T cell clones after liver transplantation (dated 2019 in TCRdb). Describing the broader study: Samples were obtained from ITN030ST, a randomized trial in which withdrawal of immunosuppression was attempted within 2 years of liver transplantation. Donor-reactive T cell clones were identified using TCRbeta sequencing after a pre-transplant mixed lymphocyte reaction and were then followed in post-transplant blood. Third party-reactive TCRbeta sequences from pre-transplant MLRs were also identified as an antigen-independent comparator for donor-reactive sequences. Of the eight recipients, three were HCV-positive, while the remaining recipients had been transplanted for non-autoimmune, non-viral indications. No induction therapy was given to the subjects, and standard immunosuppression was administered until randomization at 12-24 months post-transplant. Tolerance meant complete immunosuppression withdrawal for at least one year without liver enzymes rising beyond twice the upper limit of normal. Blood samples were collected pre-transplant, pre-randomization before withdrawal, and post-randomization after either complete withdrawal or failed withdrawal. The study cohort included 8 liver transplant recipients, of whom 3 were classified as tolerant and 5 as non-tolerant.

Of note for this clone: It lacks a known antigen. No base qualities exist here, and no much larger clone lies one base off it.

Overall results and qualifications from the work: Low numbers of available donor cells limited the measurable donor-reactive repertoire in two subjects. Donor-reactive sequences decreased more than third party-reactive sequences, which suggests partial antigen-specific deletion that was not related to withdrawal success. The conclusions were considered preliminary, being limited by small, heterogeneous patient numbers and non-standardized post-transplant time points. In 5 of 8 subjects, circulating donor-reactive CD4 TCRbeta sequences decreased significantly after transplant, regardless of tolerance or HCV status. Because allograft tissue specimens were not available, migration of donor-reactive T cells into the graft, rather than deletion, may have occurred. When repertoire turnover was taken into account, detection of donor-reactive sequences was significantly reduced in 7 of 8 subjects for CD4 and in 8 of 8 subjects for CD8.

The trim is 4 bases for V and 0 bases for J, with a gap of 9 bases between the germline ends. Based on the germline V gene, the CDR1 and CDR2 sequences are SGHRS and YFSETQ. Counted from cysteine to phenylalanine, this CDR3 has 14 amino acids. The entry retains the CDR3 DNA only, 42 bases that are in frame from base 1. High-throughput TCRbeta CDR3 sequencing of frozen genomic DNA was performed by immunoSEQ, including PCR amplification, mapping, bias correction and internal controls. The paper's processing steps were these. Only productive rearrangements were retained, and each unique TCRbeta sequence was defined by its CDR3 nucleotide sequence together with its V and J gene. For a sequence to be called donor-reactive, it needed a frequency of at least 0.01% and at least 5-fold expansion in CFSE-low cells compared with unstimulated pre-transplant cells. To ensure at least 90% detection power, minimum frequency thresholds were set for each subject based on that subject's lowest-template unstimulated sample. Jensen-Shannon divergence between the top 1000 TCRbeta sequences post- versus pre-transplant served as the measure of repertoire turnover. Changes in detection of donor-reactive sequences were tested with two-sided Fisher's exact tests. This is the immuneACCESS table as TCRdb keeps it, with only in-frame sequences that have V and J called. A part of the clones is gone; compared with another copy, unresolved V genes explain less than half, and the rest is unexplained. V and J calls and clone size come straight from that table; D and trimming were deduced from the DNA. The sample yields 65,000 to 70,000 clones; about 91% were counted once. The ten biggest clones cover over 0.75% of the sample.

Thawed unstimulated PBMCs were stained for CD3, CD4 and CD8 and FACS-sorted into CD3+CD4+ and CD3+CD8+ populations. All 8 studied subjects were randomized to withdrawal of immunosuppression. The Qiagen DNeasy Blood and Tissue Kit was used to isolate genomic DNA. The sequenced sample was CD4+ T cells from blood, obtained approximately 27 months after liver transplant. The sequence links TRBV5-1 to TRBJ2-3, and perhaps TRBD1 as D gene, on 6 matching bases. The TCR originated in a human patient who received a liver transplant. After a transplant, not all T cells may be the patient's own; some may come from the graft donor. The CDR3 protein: CASSPGQSTDTQYF. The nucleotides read TGCGCCAGCAGCCCGGGACAAAGCACAGATACGCAGTATTTT.